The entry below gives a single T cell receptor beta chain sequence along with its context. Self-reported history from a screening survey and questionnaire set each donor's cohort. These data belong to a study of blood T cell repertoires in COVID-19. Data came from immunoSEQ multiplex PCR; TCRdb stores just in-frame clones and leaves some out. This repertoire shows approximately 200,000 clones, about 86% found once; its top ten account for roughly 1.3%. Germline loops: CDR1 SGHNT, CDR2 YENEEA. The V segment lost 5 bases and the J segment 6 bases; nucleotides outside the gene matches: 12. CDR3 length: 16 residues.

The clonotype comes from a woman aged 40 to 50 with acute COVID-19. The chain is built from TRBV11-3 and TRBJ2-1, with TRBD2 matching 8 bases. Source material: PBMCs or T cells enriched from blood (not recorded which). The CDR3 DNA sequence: TGTGCCAGCAGCCCCTCGGGGGGGCTGCCGGGCAATGAGCAGTTCTTC. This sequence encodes CASSPSGGLPGNEQFF. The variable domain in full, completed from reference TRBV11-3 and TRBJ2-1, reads EAGVVQSPRYKIIEKKQPVAFWCNPISGHNTLYWYLQNLGQGPELLIRYENEEAVDDSQLPKDRFSAERLKGVDSTLKIQPAELGDSAVYLCASSPSGGLPGNEQFFGPGTRLTVL.